This T cell receptor (beta chain) was identified in a study of T-cell reconstitution after alpha-beta-depleted transplantation in children. General study findings and limits: Newly produced T cells mostly accounted for T-cell counts and diversity one year post-transplant.

For this clonotype: The target antigen is unknown.

The V gene's germline CDR1 is LGHDT and CDR2 YNNKEL (reference sequence). The V and J ends lost 0 bases and 3 bases, in that order; junction bases with no gene match: 4. This CDR3 is 15 amino acids long. Unique molecular identifiers were incorporated when the TCRbeta library was constructed. TCRdb reprocessed the PCR reads with MiXCR, giving one entry per CDR3 protein. This table has about 420,000 distinct CDR3 sequences, about 17% appearing once. The V gene is TRBV3-1, the J gene TRBJ2-7; 8 nucleotides match TRBD2. The sequence came from a boy younger than two who had a stem cell transplant for Wiskott-Aldrich syndrome, so the T cells may come from the graft donor. The specimen was PBMCs, mostly from graft donor cells, collected 360 days after TCRalphabeta/CD19-depleted stem cell transplant. This chain's CDR3 is CASSQDLSGSYEQYF. For the CDR3, the DNA is TGTGCCAGCAGCCAAGATCTCAGCGGGAGCTACGAGCAGTACTTC.